This TCR beta chain was documented in a study of response to subunit inactivated influenza vaccine. Per the germline V gene, CDR1 is SNHLY and CDR2 is FYNNEI. The CDR3 consists of 14 residues. V trimming: 10 bases; J trimming: 10 bases; junction bases outside the gene matches: 9. MiXCR, applied by TCRdb to the RT-PCR reads, yields one record per CDR3 protein. The sample has more than 700,000 distinct CDR3 sequences, around 20% seen once. This TCR was sampled from a man between 45 and 60 years old who received an inactivated influenza vaccine. This chain uses TRBV2 with TRBJ1-6; the match to TRBD1 covers 11 bases. The input for sequencing was PBMCs from blood, taken 5 days after vaccination. The CDR3 sequence is CATLPGQGDSPLHF. CDR3 bases: TGTGCCACTCTCCCGGGACAGGGGGACTCACCCCTCCACTTT.